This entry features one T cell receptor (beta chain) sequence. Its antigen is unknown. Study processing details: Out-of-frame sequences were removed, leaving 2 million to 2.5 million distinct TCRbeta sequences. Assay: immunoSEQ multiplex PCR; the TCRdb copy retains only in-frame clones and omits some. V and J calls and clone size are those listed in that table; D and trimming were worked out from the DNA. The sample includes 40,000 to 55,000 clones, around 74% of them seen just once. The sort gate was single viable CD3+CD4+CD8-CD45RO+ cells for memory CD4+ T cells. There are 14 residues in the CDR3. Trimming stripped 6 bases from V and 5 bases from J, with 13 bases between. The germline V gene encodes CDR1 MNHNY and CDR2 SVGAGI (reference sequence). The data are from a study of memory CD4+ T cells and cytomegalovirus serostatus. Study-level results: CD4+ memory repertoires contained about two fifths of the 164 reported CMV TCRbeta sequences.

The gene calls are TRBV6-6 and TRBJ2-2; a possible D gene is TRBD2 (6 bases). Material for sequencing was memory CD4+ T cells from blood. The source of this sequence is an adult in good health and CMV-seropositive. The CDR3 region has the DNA TGTGCCAGCAGCATTGGGACTTTTACCGGGGAGCTGTTTTTT. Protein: CASSIGTFTGELFF.